The 21 T cell receptor beta chains below were found in one sample sequenced in a study of shared clonotypes between healthy human individuals. Libraries were prepared by immunoSEQ multiplex PCR; TCRdb keeps only in-frame clonotypes and omits some of them. Of around 370,000 clones in the sample, about 97% are singletons; the top ten hold 0.32%. Sequenced input: memory CD8+ T cells sorted from blood. Sample subset: CD45RO+ cells pooled with CCR7-negative TemRA cells. Receptors were obtained from a man aged 25-40 years in good health.

V and J are TRBV7-8 and TRBJ1-3; unclear D gene. The V gene's germline CDR1 is SGHVS and CDR2 FQNEAQ. This CDR3 has 11 amino acids. Trimming left V 1 base short and J 8 bases short, with 3 bases between. The chain's CDR3 is CASSLEDTIYF. CDR3 nucleotides: TGTGCCAGCAGCTTAGAGGACACCATATATTTT.

This sequence joins TRBV7-9 and TRBJ2-2, with TRBD2 matching 8 bases. V shed 5 bases, J shed 7 bases, and the junction held 9 bases outside the gene matches. CDR3 length equals 15 residues. CDR1 is SEHNR, CDR2 FQNEAQ, per germline (reference sequence). The chain's CDR3 is CASSARTSRSGELFF. CDR3 in DNA: TGTGCCAGCAGCGCCCGGACTAGCCGAAGCGGGGAGCTGTTTTTT.

The V call is TRBV18, the J call TRBJ1-1; no clear D. Looked up from germline, CDR1 is KGHSH and CDR2 is LQKENI. This CDR3 is 14 amino acids long. V lost 3 bases, J lost 2 bases, and 10 bases lay in between. This CDR3 reads CASSPGARNTEAFF. DNA of the CDR3: TGTGCCAGCTCACCGGGAGCAAGAAACACTGAAGCTTTCTTT.

This clone was found once. This chain connects TRBV2 to TRBJ1-3; D is perhaps TRBD1 (5 bases). Per germline, CDR1 SNHLY and CDR2 FYNNEI. V lost 0 bases and J lost 5, with 26 bases in between. CDR3 length: 20 residues. CDR3 in amino acids: CASSEAGVTKAEGIRNTIYF. The CDR3 nucleotides read TGTGCCAGCAGTGAAGCAGGGGTCACTAAGGCAGAGGGAATCAGAAACACCATATATTTT.

The chain couples TRBV18 to TRBJ1-1; D is possibly TRBD1 (5 bases). Deletions cut 1 base from V and 1 base from J, with 13 bases between. CDR1 KGHSH and CDR2 LQKENI come from the germline V gene. This CDR3 spans 16 amino acids. CDR3 bases: TGTGCCAGCTCACCACAGGAGGGGAGGGGGAACACTGAAGCTTTCTTT. Translation: CASSPQEGRGNTEAFF.

In this sample, this clone turned up once. The rearrangement joins TRBV6-6 to TRBJ1-5; possible D gene TRBD1, 5 bases. The V end lost 2 bases, the J end lost 2 bases, and 7 bases lay between the germline ends. The CDR3 has 14 amino acids. From germline, CDR1 is MNHNY and CDR2 SVGAGI (reference sequence). The CDR3 bases are TGTGCCAGCAGTTACGGGGACGGCAATCAGCCCCAGCATTTT. Amino acid sequence: CASSYGDGNQPQHF.

The chain combines TRBV29-1 with TRBJ2-3; the D gene is possibly TRBD1 (6 bases). Trimming took off 6 bases at V and 2 bases at J, with 12 bases between the two ends. This CDR3 has 13 residues. The V gene's germline CDR1 is SQVTM and CDR2 ANQGSEA. CDR3 nucleotide sequence: TGCAGCGTATCCGACAGGCCCACAGATACGCAGTATTTT. Its protein is CSVSDRPTDTQYF.

The rearrangement joins TRBV30 to TRBJ2-1, with 9 positions matching TRBD1. CDR1 GTSNPN and CDR2 SVGIG come from the germline V gene (reference sequence). After removal of 4 bases from V and 6 bases from J, the junction contained 1 base not matched to a gene. This CDR3 is built from 12 residues. The CDR3 loop reads CAWTTGGNEQFF. Here the CDR3 DNA reads TGTGCCTGGACGACAGGGGGCAATGAGCAGTTCTTC.

This chain uses TRBV7-9 with TRBJ2-2; D is possibly TRBD2 (6 bases). Germline V gene lookup returns CDR1 SEHNR and CDR2 FQNEAQ (reference sequence). V gave up 3 bases and J gave up 4 bases, with 15 bases separating them. The CDR3 is made up of 16 amino acids. This CDR3 is CASSFWRDSGTGELFF. The DNA of the CDR3 is TGTGCCAGCAGCTTTTGGCGGGACTCGGGCACCGGGGAGCTGTTTTTT. Supplemented by reference TRBV7-9 and TRBJ2-2, the full variable domain reads DTGVSQNPRHKITKRGQNVTFRCDPISEHNRLYWYRQTLGQGPEFLTYFQNEAQLEKSRLLSDRFSAERPKGSFSTLEIQRTEQGDSAMYLCASSFWRDSGTGELFFGEGSRLTVL.

CDR3 DNA: TGCGCCAGCAGCAAGGGGCCCGGGGCCAACGTCCTGACTTTC. Translation: CASSKGPGANVLTF. The rearrangement joins TRBV10-1 to TRBJ2-6; possibly TRBD1 for D (5 bases). The CDR3 has 14 amino acids. Germline CDR1 WNHNN, CDR2 SYGVQD (reference sequence). Between the trimmed V and J ends, which lost 6 bases and 4 bases, there was a span of 10 bases.

The chain employs TRBV6-5 and TRBJ2-4; D not certain. Between the trimmed V and J ends, which lost 5 bases and 1 base, there was a span of 3 bases. This CDR3 spans 12 amino acids. Germline-derived CDR1 and CDR2 are MNHEY and SVGAGI. The CDR3 DNA sequence: TGTGCCAGCAGTACGGCCAAAAACATTCAGTACTTC. This encodes CASSTAKNIQYF.

V usage is TRBV5-6 and J usage is TRBJ1-3, with TRBD1 matching 11 bases. V lost 4 bases and J lost 2; bases outside the gene matches: 2. Germline V lookup: CDR1 SGHDT, CDR2 YYEEEE. CDR3 size: 15 residues. The CDR3 DNA follows: TGTGCCAGCAGCCCGGACAGGGGGCCTGGAAACACCATATATTTT. Protein: CASSPDRGPGNTIYF.

A single count supports this clone. The chain recombines TRBV2 with TRBJ2-7, with D possibly TRBD1 on 6 matching bases. The V end lost 2 bases, the J end lost 2 bases, and 22 bases lay between the germline ends. Germline assignment: CDR1 SNHLY and CDR2 FYNNEI. The CDR3 covers 18 residues. CDR3 residues: CASSELHIHRDKTYEQYF. Written as DNA, the CDR3 is TGTGCCAGCAGTGAACTCCATATTCACAGGGACAAGACCTACGAGCAGTACTTC.

V is TRBV14 and J is TRBJ2-7; D remains unclear. There are 11 residues in the CDR3. Trimming took off 1 base at V and 7 bases at J, with 5 bases between the two ends. CDR1 and CDR2 from the germline V gene are SGHDN and FVKESK. CDR3 in DNA: TGTGCCAGCAGCCAAGCGCAGGAGCAGTACTTC. Its translation is CASSQAQEQYF.

The chain has TRBV7-3 and TRBJ2-1; 9 positions match TRBD2. After removal of 8 bases from V and 5 bases from J, the junction contained 13 bases not matched to a gene. The length of the CDR3 is 16 residues. Germline V gene sequence: CDR1 SGHTA, CDR2 FQGTGA. Here the CDR3 reads CASGVGAGGLDNEQFF. The CDR3 nucleotides are TGTGCCAGCGGTGTGGGAGCGGGAGGTTTAGACAATGAGCAGTTCTTC.

This chain joins TRBV30 and TRBJ1-3, with D maybe TRBD1 (5 bases). The germline CDR1 and CDR2 sequences are GTSNPN and SVGIG (reference sequence). V was clipped by 2 bases and J by 0 bases, with 11 bases between them. The CDR3 sequence is 15 residues long. CDR3 residues: CAWSSWGGSGNTIYF. The CDR3 nucleotides read TGTGCCTGGAGTTCCTGGGGCGGCTCTGGAAACACCATATATTTT. Full variable domain (rest looked up from reference TRBV30 and TRBJ1-3): SQTIHQWPATLVQPVGSPLSLECTVEGTSNPNLYWYRQAAGRGLQLLFYSVGIGQISSEVPQNLSASRPQDRQFILSSKKLLLSDSGFYLCAWSSWGGSGNTIYFGEGSWLTVV.

Turning to this clone: This sample includes further DNA sequences coding for the same CDR3. The V and J genes are TRBV4-1 and TRBJ2-7; TRBD2 aligns across 11 bases. Germline V gene data show CDR1 as MGHRA and CDR2 as YSYEKL. This CDR3 contains 14 residues. V trimming: 4 bases; J trimming: 2 bases; junction bases outside the gene matches: 1. The CDR3 DNA reads as TGCGCCAGCAGCCCGGGACTAGCGGCCTACGAGCAGTACTTC. Its translation is CASSPGLAAYEQYF.

The genes are TRBV7-2 and TRBJ2-7; D gene uncertain. The CDR3 has 14 amino acids. The ends were cut back, 3 bases at V and 2 bases at J, with 11 bases in the middle. Germline V CDR1 and CDR2: SGHTA, FQGNSA. CDR3: CASSFAVPPYEQYF. The CDR3 nucleotides are TGTGCCAGCAGCTTTGCAGTTCCCCCCTACGAGCAGTACTTC.

This clone was seen once. The CDR3 reads CASSQDTKSYGYTF. The CDR3 DNA sequence: TGTGCCAGCAGCCAAGACACGAAAAGCTATGGCTACACCTTC. This chain joins TRBV4-2 and TRBJ1-2; D remains unclear. V was trimmed by 0 bases and J by 4 bases, leaving 9 bases between them. Germline V gene data show CDR1 as LGHNA and CDR2 as YNFKEQ. This CDR3 is built from 14 residues.

This chain connects TRBV4-2 to TRBJ2-2, with TRBD1 identical over 7 bases. After removal of 4 bases from V and 2 bases from J, the junction contained 13 bases not matched to a gene. Germline V gives CDR1 LGHNA, CDR2 YNFKEQ. The CDR3 loop spans 18 amino acids. In nucleotides, the CDR3 is TGTGCCAGCAGCCTACGATCCAGGGCAGGGGGTAACACCGGGGAGCTGTTTTTT. This encodes CASSLRSRAGGNTGELFF.

This rearrangement joins TRBV27 to TRBJ1-5, with 11 bases fitting TRBD1. The CDR3 totals 15 residues. In germline, CDR1 is MNHEY, CDR2 SMNVEV (reference sequence). V shed 3 bases and J 2 bases; nucleotides not matched to a gene: 0. The CDR3 loop is CASSLDRGRNQPQHF. The CDR3 DNA sequence: TGTGCCAGCAGTTTGGACAGGGGGCGCAATCAGCCCCAGCATTTT.